The TCR beta chain described here comes from a study of T cell responses to AZD1222 COVID-19 vaccine. Points from the study as a whole: In all cases, repertoires were sampled only after the peak T cell response. White British donors predominated, females outnumbered males, and clonal diversity was possibly underestimated. Distributed over spike, vaccine-associated CD4 TCRs predominated at 160-218 and 743-854. Nearly half of spike-specific TCRs reportedly target variant regions that are unmutated in the B.1.351 and B.1.1.7 variants.

The repertoire was sequenced with immunoSEQ multiplex PCR; TCRdb's copy has only in-frame clones and lacks some. Of 150,000 to 200,000 clones listed, 88% are singletons. Trimming took off 8 bases at V and 4 bases at J, with 9 bases between the two ends. Germline lookup yields CDR1 LNHDA and CDR2 SQIVND (reference sequence). The CDR3 extends over 12 amino acids. This clone was found once. Its antigen is unknown. The sequence was obtained from an adult who received the AZD1222 COVID-19 vaccine. Source: peripheral blood, taken 28 days after the second AZD1222 dose. The V gene is TRBV19, the J gene TRBJ1-3; D uncertain. In nucleotides, the CDR3 is TGTGCCAGTTCTTCAGCGGGAAACACCATATATTTT. This codes for CASSSAGNTIYF.